These 24 T cell receptor beta chains came from one sample sequenced in a study of blood T cell repertoires in COVID-19. Libraries were prepared by immunoSEQ multiplex PCR; TCRdb keeps only in-frame clonotypes and omits some of them. Of over 150,000 clones in the sample, roughly 88% are singletons; the top ten hold 8% to 9.5%. Source material: peripheral blood. Every receptor here comes from a woman of 80 years or more with active or convalescent COVID-19.

The CDR3 loop is CASRSNPGVGATGNTIYF. The DNA of the CDR3 is TGTGCCAGCCGGTCCAATCCGGGGGTTGGAGCTACTGGAAACACCATATATTTT. This chain joins TRBV2 and TRBJ1-3; the D gene is possibly TRBD1 (5 bases). The CDR3 length is 18 residues. Germline CDR1 SNHLY, CDR2 FYNNEI. The ends were cut back, 8 bases at V and 2 bases at J, with 25 bases in the middle.

The V and J genes are TRBV3-1 (or the pseudogene TRBV3-2) and TRBJ2-7; the D gene is possibly TRBD2 (6 bases). Per the germline V gene, CDR1 is LGHDT and CDR2 is YNNKEL (reference sequence). Trimming took off 5 bases at V and 1 base at J, with 18 bases between the two ends. The CDR3 loop spans 16 amino acids. The CDR3, as DNA: TGTGCCAGCAGCGAAAAGGCCGGGCGGGGATCCTACGAGCAGTACTTC. This codes for CASSEKAGRGSYEQYF.

The chain uses TRBV29-1 and TRBJ2-1, with 8 bases aligning to TRBD2. The CDR3 totals 12 residues. CDR1 is SQVTM and CDR2 is ANQGSEA in the germline V gene. Trimming at V came to 7 bases and at J to 8 bases, leaving 7 bases not matched to a gene. CDR3 in DNA: TGCAGCGGCGGACTAGCTAGGGATGAGCAGTTCTTC. Translation gives CSGGLARDEQFF.

This chain joins TRBV5-4 and TRBJ2-7, with D unclear. This CDR3 is 16 amino acids long. V shed 0 bases and J shed 3 bases, with 16 bases lying between them. Germline lookup yields CDR1 SGHNT and CDR2 YYREEE (reference sequence). The CDR3 region has the DNA TGTGCCAGCAGCTTGGTAACAGAAAAGCCATACTACGAGCAGTACTTC. Translating it yields CASSLVTEKPYYEQYF.

The chain joins TRBV29-1 to TRBJ2-1; TRBD2 matches 14 bases. This CDR3 contains 18 residues. CDR1 is SQVTM and CDR2 is ANQGSEA in the germline V gene. The junction had 9 bases not matched to a gene; V was cut back by 5 bases and J by 0 bases. The CDR3 nucleotides read TGCAGCGTTAGGACTAGCGGGGGGCCAATAAGCTCCTACAATGAGCAGTTCTTC. Residues: CSVRTSGGPISSYNEQFF.

This clone was observed a handful of times. The chain joins TRBV30 to TRBJ1-2; D is unclear. Germline V lookup: CDR1 GTSNPN, CDR2 SVGIG (reference sequence). The CDR3 runs to 11 residues. The ends were cut back, 5 bases at V and 8 bases at J, with 12 bases in the middle. The CDR3: CAWYGESGYTF. CDR3 sequence (DNA): TGTGCCTGGTACGGGGAGAGCGGCTACACCTTC.

The chain recombines TRBV27 with TRBJ1-3; D perhaps matches TRBD1 (6 bases). In germline, CDR1 is MNHEY, CDR2 SMNVEV (reference sequence). V lost 5 bases, J lost 4 bases, and 18 bases lay in between. This CDR3 spans 16 amino acids. CDR3 in amino acids: CASSLYSGTPGNTIYF. The CDR3 DNA sequence: TGTGCCAGCAGTCTATATTCCGGGACACCCGGAAACACCATATATTTT.

The chain uses TRBV13 and TRBJ2-5; 7 bases fit TRBD2. V was pared by 4 bases and J by 5 bases, with 10 bases of the junction left unmatched. This CDR3 contains 15 residues. CDR1 and CDR2 from the germline V gene are PRHDT and FYEKMQ (reference sequence). CDR3 in DNA: TGTGCCAGCAGCTCGACTGGCGGGGGAGGGGAGACCCAGTACTTC. Its translation is CASSSTGGGGETQYF.

The V call is TRBV6-2 or TRBV6-3, the J call TRBJ1-1, with unresolved D. Trimming cost V 5 bases and J 0 bases, with 7 bases left between them. The CDR3 extends over 13 amino acids. Looked up from germline, CDR1 is MNHEY and CDR2 is SVGEGT. CDR3 nucleotides: TGTGCCAGCAGTGCGGTCATGAACACTGAAGCTTTCTTT. Protein product: CASSAVMNTEAFF.

This chain uses TRBV19 with TRBJ1-5; D gene uncertain. Trimming removed 5 bases from V and 4 bases from J, with 6 bases in between. CDR3 size: 12 residues. Per the germline V gene, CDR1 is LNHDA and CDR2 is SQIVND (reference sequence). DNA of the CDR3: TGTGCCAGTAGTGCTACTAATCAGCCCCAGCATTTT. Protein sequence: CASSATNQPQHF.

This chain links TRBV7-8 with TRBJ1-2, with TRBD1 as a possible D gene (5 bases). Germline CDR1 SGHVS, CDR2 FQNEAQ. The CDR3 is made up of 13 amino acids. Trimming shortened V by 5 bases and J by 7 bases, and 14 bases separated the two germline ends. Here the CDR3 reads CASSPVPGGGYTF. The CDR3 DNA reads TGTGCCAGCAGCCCAGTACCGGGGGGTGGCTACACCTTC.

The chain couples TRBV6-6 to TRBJ1-1; 7 bases map to TRBD1. The CDR3 contains 15 residues. CDR1 is MNHNY, CDR2 SVGAGI, per germline (reference sequence). With 4 bases clipped from V and 1 base from J, the junction kept 6 bases outside the gene matches. In nucleotides, the CDR3 is TGTGCCAGCAGTTTTGGACAGGTAGGGAACACTGAAGCTTTCTTT. This translates into CASSFGQVGNTEAFF.

This rearrangement joins TRBV27 to TRBJ2-1, with 9 bases identical to TRBD1. This CDR3 has 13 amino acids. Per germline, CDR1 MNHEY and CDR2 SMNVEV (reference sequence). The ends lost 4 bases at V and 10 bases at J; junction bases unmatched: 5. For the CDR3, the DNA is TGTGCCAGCAGTTCTACAGGGGGCGGCGAGCAGTTCTTC. Its protein product is CASSSTGGGEQFF.

The chain carries TRBV5-4 and TRBJ1-6; tentatively, D is TRBD1 (6 bases). V lost 1 base and J lost 8, with 10 bases in between. Germline CDR1 reads SGHNT; CDR2 reads YYREEE (reference sequence). The CDR3 is 14 amino acids. The CDR3 region is CASSLTGSYSPLHF. CDR3 sequence (DNA): TGTGCCAGCAGCTTGACAGGGTCGTATTCACCCCTCCACTTT.

The chain couples TRBV27 to TRBJ2-3; 11 positions agree with TRBD2. The CDR3 extends over 16 amino acids. Germline CDR1 and CDR2: MNHEY and SMNVEV (reference sequence). The V gene end was trimmed by 4 bases and the J gene end by 6 bases; junction bases not matched to a gene: 9. The CDR3 DNA reads as TGTGCCAGCAGTTCCCGACTAGCGGGGTTGATGGATACGCAGTATTTT. It yields the protein CASSSRLAGLMDTQYF.

V is TRBV7-9 and J is TRBJ1-5; D ambiguous. The germline gives CDR1 SEHNR, CDR2 FQNEAQ (reference sequence). This CDR3 is built from 16 residues. The V gene lost 5 bases and the J gene lost 2 bases, with 16 bases spanning the gap. The CDR3 region has the DNA TGTGCCAGCAGCCCAGGAGGTGAGGGAGGCAATCAGCCCCAGCATTTT. This gives the protein CASSPGGEGGNQPQHF.

This chain links TRBV6-5 with TRBJ1-1, with a weak D call TRBD1 (5 bases). There are 15 residues in the CDR3. V lost 5 bases, J lost 3 bases, and 16 bases lay in between. The V gene's germline CDR1 is MNHEY and CDR2 SVGAGI. The CDR3 nucleotides are TGTGCCAGCAGTAGCCTCTGGGGCTCCGACACTGAAGCTTTCTTT. Its translation is CASSSLWGSDTEAFF.

The chain joins TRBV5-1 to TRBJ1-5; D may be TRBD1 (6 bases). Trimming shortened V by 4 bases and J by 3 bases, and 17 bases separated the two germline ends. CDR1 SGHRS and CDR2 YFSETQ come from the germline V gene. There are 16 residues in the CDR3. The CDR3, as DNA: TGCGCCAGCAGCCCTACTCCGGACAGTCACAATCAGCCCCAGCATTTT. It is translated as CASSPTPDSHNQPQHF.

V is TRBV5-8 and J is TRBJ1-6; a possible D gene is TRBD1 (6 bases). V dropped 3 bases and J dropped 4 bases, with 11 bases sitting between them. Germline values: CDR1 SGHTS, CDR2 YDEGEE. The CDR3 is made up of 15 amino acids. This chain's CDR3 is CASSYGQRYNSPLHF. The CDR3 DNA reads as TGTGCCAGCAGCTACGGACAGAGGTATAATTCACCCCTCCACTTT. The variable domain in full, with the rest retrieved from reference TRBV5-8 and TRBJ1-6, is EAGVTQSPTHLIKTRGQQATLRCSPISGHTSVYWYQQALGLGLQFLLWYDEGEERNRGNFPPRFSGRQFPNYSSELNVNALELEDSALYLCASSYGQRYNSPLHFGNGTRLTVT.

The chain couples TRBV6-5 to TRBJ1-1; possible D gene TRBD1, 5 bases. The CDR3 is 13 residues long. Per the germline V gene, CDR1 is MNHEY and CDR2 is SVGAGI. The germline V and J ends were trimmed by 1 base and 6 bases, with 9 bases remaining between them. The CDR3 coding sequence is TGTGCCAGCAGTTACTACGCAGGGCCTGAAGCTTTCTTT. The encoded protein is CASSYYAGPEAFF.

A single count supports this clone. The chain couples TRBV10-3 to TRBJ1-6; the match to TRBD1 covers 7 bases. This CDR3 is built from 13 residues. Germline values: CDR1 ENHRY, CDR2 SYGVKD. Unmatched junction bases numbered 3, after V lost 4 bases and J lost 9 bases. CDR3 sequence: CAISGQGGSPLHF. CDR3 DNA sequence: TGTGCCATCAGTGGACAGGGAGGTTCACCCCTCCACTTT.

V is TRBV6-1 and J is TRBJ1-1; D is perhaps TRBD1 (5 bases). Germline CDR1 MNHNS, CDR2 SASEGT. The CDR3 contains 12 residues. V was trimmed by 2 bases and J by 4 bases, leaving 5 bases between them. In DNA, the CDR3 is TGTGCCAGCAGTGAAAGGGGCACTGAAGCTTTCTTT. As protein: CASSERGTEAFF.

The chain uses TRBV19 and TRBJ1-2; possible D gene TRBD1, 6 bases. This CDR3 region has 16 residues. V shed 1 base and J shed 8 bases, with 20 bases lying between them. The germline V gene encodes CDR1 LNHDA and CDR2 SQIVND (reference sequence). CDR3 DNA sequence: TGTGCCAGTAGTATAGGCGGGGGCAGCGGCGGGAGAGGCTACACCTTC. Translating gives CASSIGGGSGGRGYTF.

The chain combines TRBV7-9 with TRBJ1-6; 7 bases are a match to TRBD1. J gave up 5 bases and V 1 base, and 8 bases lay outside the gene matches. The CDR3 covers 17 residues. Germline values: CDR1 SEHNR, CDR2 FQNEAQ (reference sequence). The CDR3 nucleotides are TGTGCCAGCAGCTTAGGAGGTGGGGGACAGAATAATTCACCCCTCCACTTT. The encoded protein is CASSLGGGGQNNSPLHF.